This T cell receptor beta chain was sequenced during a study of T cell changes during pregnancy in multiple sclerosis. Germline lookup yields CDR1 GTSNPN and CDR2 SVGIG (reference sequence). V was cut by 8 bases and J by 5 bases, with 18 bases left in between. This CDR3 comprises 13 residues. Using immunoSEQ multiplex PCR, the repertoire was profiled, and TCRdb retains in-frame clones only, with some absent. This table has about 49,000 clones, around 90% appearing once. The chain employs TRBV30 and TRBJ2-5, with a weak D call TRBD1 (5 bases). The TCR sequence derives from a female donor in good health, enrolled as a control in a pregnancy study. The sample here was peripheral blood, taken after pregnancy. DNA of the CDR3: TGTGCCCGTGGGGCATCGGTTGGGGAGACCCAGTACTTC. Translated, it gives CARGASVGETQYF.